These 20 T cell receptor beta chains were sequenced from one sample in a study of cytomegalovirus exposure and HLA in healthy donors. PCR amplification relied on 60 Vbeta primers (plus 13 Jbeta primers). Only in-frame clones appear in the TCRdb table, and some are missing; sequencing was by immunoSEQ multiplex PCR. The sample contains about 200,000 clones, roughly 80% of which appear only once. The sample was PBMCs. These receptor sequences come from a middle-aged man in good health and CMV-seronegative.

The V and J genes are TRBV7-3 and TRBJ1-2; D possibly corresponds to TRBD1 (6 bases). Germline V gene lookup returns CDR1 SGHTA and CDR2 FQGTGA. The CDR3 covers 15 residues. V was trimmed by 2 bases and J by 3 bases, leaving 13 bases between them. CDR3 residues: CASSLGQPRDYGYTF. CDR3 bases: TGTGCCAGCAGCTTAGGACAGCCTAGGGACTATGGCTACACCTTC.

This clone turned up a few times. The chain is built from TRBV6-1 and TRBJ2-7; D unresolved. CDR1 is MNHNS, CDR2 SASEGT, per germline. Trimming took off 7 bases at V and 2 bases at J, with 9 bases between the two ends. The CDR3 length is 12 residues. The CDR3 DNA follows: TGTGCCAGCAAAGAGACAACCTACGAGCAGTACTTC. Amino acids: CASKETTYEQYF.

J is TRBJ1-1 and V is TRBV27; D unresolved. The CDR3 is 16 residues long. Per the germline V gene, CDR1 is MNHEY and CDR2 is SMNVEV (reference sequence). V lost 3 bases and J lost 1, with 15 bases in between. The CDR3, as DNA: TGTGCCAGCAGTTTCTCACTCTTCGAGCGGAACACTGAAGCTTTCTTT. It encodes CASSFSLFERNTEAFF.

The chain couples TRBV2 to TRBJ2-1, with 9 bases fitting TRBD2. CDR1 is SNHLY, CDR2 FYNNEI, per germline. This CDR3 is built from 16 residues. Trimming cost V 4 bases and J 3 bases; bases outside gene matches: 7. The CDR3, as DNA: TGTGCCAGCAGTGCAGCGCTAGCGGGATACTACAATGAGCAGTTCTTC. It specifies CASSAALAGYYNEQFF.

This clone was seen only once. The V gene is TRBV6-5, the J gene TRBJ2-3; 7 positions agree with TRBD2. Looked up from germline, CDR1 is MNHEY and CDR2 is SVGAGI. V lost 5 bases and J lost 4; bases outside the gene matches: 3. The CDR3 spans 13 residues. The DNA for the CDR3 is TGTGCCAGCAGTACTGGGGGGGCAGATACGCAGTATTTT. It codes for CASSTGGADTQYF.

This chain links TRBV7-7 with TRBJ2-3; 10 bases are shared with TRBD2. The CDR3 loop spans 16 amino acids. The V segment lost 6 bases and the J segment 0 bases; nucleotides outside the gene matches: 6. Germline V CDR1 and CDR2: SSHAT, FNYEAQ (reference sequence). The CDR3 nucleotides are TGTGCCAGCAGTGACGAAGCGGGAGGGAGCACAGATACGCAGTATTTT. Translated: CASSDEAGGSTDTQYF.

The CDR3 here is CASSDLSSYNEQFF. The CDR3 DNA follows: TGCGCCAGCAGCGATTTGAGCTCCTACAATGAGCAGTTCTTC. The V call is TRBV4-1, the J call TRBJ2-1; no reliable D call. The CDR3 spans 14 residues. CDR1 and CDR2 (germline): MGHRA, YSYEKL. V gave up 5 bases and J gave up 0 bases, with 8 bases separating them.

The rearrangement links TRBV6-5 to TRBJ2-5; tentatively, D is TRBD1 (6 bases). The CDR3 extends over 15 amino acids. Germline CDR1 MNHEY, CDR2 SVGAGI. Between the trimmed V and J ends, which lost 2 bases and 9 bases, there was a span of 19 bases. CDR3 protein: CASSYPGGWARAQYF. Written as DNA, the CDR3 is TGTGCCAGCAGTTACCCTGGGGGCTGGGCTCGGGCCCAGTACTTC.

CDR3 loop: CASSVESSNSPLHF. CDR3 bases: TGTGCCAGCAGTGTGGAGTCATCCAATTCACCCCTCCACTTT. The chain recombines TRBV2 with TRBJ1-6; D is undetermined. V dropped 4 bases and J dropped 7 bases, with 11 bases sitting between them. CDR3 length equals 14 residues. Germline lookup yields CDR1 SNHLY and CDR2 FYNNEI. Drawing the rest from reference TRBV2 and TRBJ1-6, the complete variable domain is EPEVTQTPSHQVTQMGQEVILRCVPISNHLYFYWYRQILGQKVEFLVSFYNNEISEKSEIFDDQFSVERPDGSNFTLKIRSTKLEDSAMYFCASSVESSNSPLHFGNGTRLTVT.

This sequence joins TRBV28 and TRBJ1-5; D is ambiguous. Germline CDR1 reads MDHEN; CDR2 reads SYDVKM. Trimming took 6 bases from V and 9 from J, leaving 18 bases between them. This CDR3 is built from 14 residues. The CDR3 sequence: CASSPRPLTWPQHF. The CDR3 DNA reads as TGTGCCAGCAGCCCCCGCCCCCTTACATGGCCCCAGCATTTT.

CDR3 nucleotide sequence: TGTGCCAGCAGGCTGACAGGGGGCGGAGGGGCTTTCTTT. This translates into CASRLTGGGGAFF. The V gene is TRBV5-6, the J gene TRBJ1-1; TRBD1 matches at 10 bases. The CDR3 is 13 residues long. The germline CDR1 and CDR2 sequences are SGHDT and YYEEEE. V lost 5 bases and J lost 11; bases outside the gene matches: 9. The whole variable domain, filled in from reference TRBV5-6 and TRBJ1-1, reads DAGVTQSPTHLIKTRGQQVTLRCSPKSGHDTVSWYQQALGQGPQFIFQYYEEEERQRGNFPDRFSGHQFPNYSSELNVNALLLGDSALYLCASRLTGGGGAFFGQGTRLTVV.

This clone came up once. Written as DNA, the CDR3 is TGTGCCAGTAGTAGGACTAGCTCCTACAATGAGCAGTTCTTC. This encodes CASSRTSSYNEQFF. This chain connects TRBV19 to TRBJ2-1; 7 bases agree with TRBD2. Germline-derived CDR1 and CDR2 are LNHDA and SQIVND (reference sequence). The CDR3 has 14 residues. V was clipped by 4 bases and J by 0 bases; unmatched bases: 0.

The chain combines TRBV9 with TRBJ1-6; D uncertain. The CDR3 extends over 13 amino acids. With 1 base removed from V and 5 bases from J, the gap between germline ends came to 4 bases. Germline assignment: CDR1 SGDLS and CDR2 YYNGEE. In DNA, the CDR3 is TGTGCCAGCAGCGTATTCGATAATTCACCCCTCCACTTT. Its protein is CASSVFDNSPLHF.

CDR3 nucleotides: TGTGCCAGCAGTTTGCGGGACGGCAGGACGCCCCAGCATTTT. Translation: CASSLRDGRTPQHF. V usage is TRBV28 and J usage is TRBJ1-5; D may be TRBD1 (5 bases). CDR3 length equals 14 residues. From germline, CDR1 is MDHEN and CDR2 SYDVKM. V shed 3 bases and J shed 9 bases, with 15 bases lying between them.

J is TRBJ1-2 and V is TRBV2; D may be TRBD1 (6 bases). Trimming removed 5 bases from V and 7 bases from J, with 20 bases in between. From germline, CDR1 is SNHLY and CDR2 FYNNEI. The CDR3 loop spans 15 amino acids. The CDR3, as DNA: TGTGCCAGCAGTTGGACAGCCGGAGGTTCGGGTGGCTACACCTTC. It codes for CASSWTAGGSGGYTF.

The chain is built from TRBV2 and TRBJ2-1, with 8 bases aligning to TRBD2. V trimming: 5 bases; J trimming: 10 bases; junction bases outside the gene matches: 13. From germline, CDR1 is SNHLY and CDR2 FYNNEI. The CDR3 has 15 amino acids. The CDR3 here is CASSLVAGTLEEQFF. CDR3 DNA: TGTGCCAGCAGTCTAGTAGCGGGAACTCTAGAGGAGCAGTTCTTC.

This clone was counted once. For the CDR3, the DNA is TGTGCCAGCAGTGCGACAGCAGCCTCTGGAAACACCATATATTTT. It specifies CASSATAASGNTIYF. The chain employs TRBV6-1 and TRBJ1-3; TRBD1 might be the D (5 bases). CDR1 is MNHNS and CDR2 is SASEGT in the germline V gene. This CDR3 is built from 15 residues. V lost 4 bases and J lost 0, with 10 bases in between.

This chain joins TRBV5-6 and TRBJ1-2; D not resolved. V was trimmed by 0 bases and J by 0 bases, leaving 12 bases between them. This CDR3 spans 16 amino acids. CDR1 is SGHDT, CDR2 YYEEEE, per germline. The CDR3 loop reads CASSLARSLTNYGYTF. CDR3 sequence (DNA): TGTGCCAGCAGCTTGGCGAGGTCACTGACTAACTATGGCTACACCTTC. Complete variable domain (other parts from reference TRBV5-6 and TRBJ1-2): DAGVTQSPTHLIKTRGQQVTLRCSPKSGHDTVSWYQQALGQGPQFIFQYYEEEERQRGNFPDRFSGHQFPNYSSELNVNALLLGDSALYLCASSLARSLTNYGYTFGSGTRLTVV.

The J gene is TRBJ2-7, the V gene TRBV6-1; TRBD1 agrees at 7 bases. With V trimmed by 4 bases and J by 3 bases, 6 bases remained unmatched. Germline V gives CDR1 MNHNS, CDR2 SASEGT. This CDR3 is built from 14 residues. CDR3 bases: TGTGCCAGCAGTGGCCGGGACAGCTTCTACGAGCAGTACTTC. Translating gives CASSGRDSFYEQYF.

The CDR3 DNA sequence: TGTGCCAGCAGCGCAGGGGACGGTGAAGCTTTCTTT. Amino acids: CASSAGDGEAFF. J is TRBJ1-1 and V is TRBV9, with a tentative D call TRBD1 (6 bases). V lost 3 bases to trimming and J lost 7 bases, with 10 bases between them. The CDR3 runs 12 residues. Germline values: CDR1 SGDLS, CDR2 YYNGEE.